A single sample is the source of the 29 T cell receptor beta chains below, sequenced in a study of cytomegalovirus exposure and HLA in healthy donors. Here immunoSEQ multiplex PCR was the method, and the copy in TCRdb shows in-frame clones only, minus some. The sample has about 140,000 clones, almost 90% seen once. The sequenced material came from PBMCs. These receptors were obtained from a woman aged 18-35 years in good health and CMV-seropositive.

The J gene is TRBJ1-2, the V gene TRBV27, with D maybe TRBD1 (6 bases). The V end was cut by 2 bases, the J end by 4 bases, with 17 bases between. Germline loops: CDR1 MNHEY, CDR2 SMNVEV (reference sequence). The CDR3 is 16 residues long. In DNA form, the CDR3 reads TGTGCCAGCAGTTTAACTCCCACAGGGTATTTCTATGGCTACACCTTC. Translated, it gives CASSLTPTGYFYGYTF.

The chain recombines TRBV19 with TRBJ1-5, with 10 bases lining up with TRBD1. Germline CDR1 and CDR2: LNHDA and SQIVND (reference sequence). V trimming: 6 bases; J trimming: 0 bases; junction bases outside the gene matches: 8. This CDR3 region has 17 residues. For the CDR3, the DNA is TGTGCCAGTAGCCGTGGACAGGGGGGACTTAGCAATCAGCCCCAGCATTTT. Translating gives CASSRGQGGLSNQPQHF.

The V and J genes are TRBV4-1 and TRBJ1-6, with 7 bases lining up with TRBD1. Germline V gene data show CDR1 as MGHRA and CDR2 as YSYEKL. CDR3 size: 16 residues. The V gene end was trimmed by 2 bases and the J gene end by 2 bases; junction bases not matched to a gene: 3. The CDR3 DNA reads TGCGCCAGCAGCCAAACCGGGACAGCCTATAATTCACCCCTCCACTTT. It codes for CASSQTGTAYNSPLHF.

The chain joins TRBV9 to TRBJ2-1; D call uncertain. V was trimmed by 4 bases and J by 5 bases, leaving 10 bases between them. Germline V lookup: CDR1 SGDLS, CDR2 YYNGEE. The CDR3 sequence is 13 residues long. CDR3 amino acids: CASSPRLNNEQFF. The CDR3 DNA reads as TGTGCCAGCAGCCCCCGACTCAACAATGAGCAGTTCTTC.

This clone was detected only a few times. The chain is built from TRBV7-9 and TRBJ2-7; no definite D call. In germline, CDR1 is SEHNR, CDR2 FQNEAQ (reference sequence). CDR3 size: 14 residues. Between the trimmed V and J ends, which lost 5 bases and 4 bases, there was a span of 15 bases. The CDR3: CASSHFSAKYEQYF. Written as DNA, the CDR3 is TGTGCCAGCAGCCATTTTTCCGCGAAATACGAGCAGTACTTC.

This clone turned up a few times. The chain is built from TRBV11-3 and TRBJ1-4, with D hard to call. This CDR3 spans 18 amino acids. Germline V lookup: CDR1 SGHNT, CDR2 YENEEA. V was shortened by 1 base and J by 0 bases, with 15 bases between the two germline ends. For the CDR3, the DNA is TGTGCCAGCAGCTTAGTGAGTAAGGAGTTTGCAACTAATGAAAAACTGTTTTTT. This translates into CASSLVSKEFATNEKLFF. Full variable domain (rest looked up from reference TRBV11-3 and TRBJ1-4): EAGVVQSPRYKIIEKKQPVAFWCNPISGHNTLYWYLQNLGQGPELLIRYENEEAVDDSQLPKDRFSAERLKGVDSTLKIQPAELGDSAVYLCASSLVSKEFATNEKLFFGSGTQLSVL.

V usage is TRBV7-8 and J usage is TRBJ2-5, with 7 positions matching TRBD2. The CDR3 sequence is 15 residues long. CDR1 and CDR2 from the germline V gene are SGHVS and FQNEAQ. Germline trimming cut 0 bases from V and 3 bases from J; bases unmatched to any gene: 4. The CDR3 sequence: CASSLALRGEETQYF. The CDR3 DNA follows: TGTGCCAGCAGCTTAGCGCTACGGGGGGAAGAGACCCAGTACTTC.

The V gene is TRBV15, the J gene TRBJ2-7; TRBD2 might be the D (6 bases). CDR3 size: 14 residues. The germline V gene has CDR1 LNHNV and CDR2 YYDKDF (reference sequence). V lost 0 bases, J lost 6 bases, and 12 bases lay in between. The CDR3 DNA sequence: TGTGCCACCAGCAGAGATCAGTTGGGGGGCGAGCAGTACTTC. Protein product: CATSRDQLGGEQYF. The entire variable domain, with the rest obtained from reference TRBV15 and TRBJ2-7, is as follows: DAMVIQNPRYQVTQFGKPVTLSCSQTLNHNVMYWYQQKSSQAPKLLFHYYDKDFNNEADTPDNFQSRRPNTSFCFLDIRSPGLGDTAMYLCATSRDQLGGEQYFGPGTRLTVT.

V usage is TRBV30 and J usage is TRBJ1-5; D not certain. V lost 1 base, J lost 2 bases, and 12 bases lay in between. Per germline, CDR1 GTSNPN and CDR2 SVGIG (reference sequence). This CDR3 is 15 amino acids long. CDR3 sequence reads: CAWSGSGLGNQPQHF. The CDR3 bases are TGTGCCTGGAGTGGGTCAGGATTGGGCAATCAGCCCCAGCATTTT.

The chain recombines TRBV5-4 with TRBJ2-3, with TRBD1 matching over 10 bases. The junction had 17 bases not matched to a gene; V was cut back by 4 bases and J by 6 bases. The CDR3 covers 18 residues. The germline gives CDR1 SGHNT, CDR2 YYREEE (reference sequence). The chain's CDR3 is CASSGGQGTGGAWDTQYF. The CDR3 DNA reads TGTGCCAGCAGCGGGGGACAGGGGACTGGCGGGGCTTGGGATACGCAGTATTTT. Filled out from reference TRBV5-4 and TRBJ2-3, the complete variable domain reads ETGVTQSPTHLIKTRGQQVTLRCSSQSGHNTVSWYQQALGQGPQFIFQYYREEENGRGNFPPRFSGLQFPNYSSELNVNALELDDSALYLCASSGGQGTGGAWDTQYFGPGTRLTVL.

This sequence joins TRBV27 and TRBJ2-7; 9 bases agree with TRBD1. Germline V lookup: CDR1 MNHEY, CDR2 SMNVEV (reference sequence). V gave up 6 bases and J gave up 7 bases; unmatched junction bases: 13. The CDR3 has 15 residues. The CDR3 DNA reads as TGTGCCAGCAGAAATACAGGGGGCGCATCTTTTGAGCAGTACTTC. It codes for CASRNTGGASFEQYF.

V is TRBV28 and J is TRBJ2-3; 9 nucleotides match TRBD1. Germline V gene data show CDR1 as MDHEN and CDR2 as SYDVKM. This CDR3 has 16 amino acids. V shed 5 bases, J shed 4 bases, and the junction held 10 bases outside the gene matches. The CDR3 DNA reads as TGTGCCAGCAGTCCCCTGGACAGGGGTGGATCAGATACGCAGTATTTT. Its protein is CASSPLDRGGSDTQYF.

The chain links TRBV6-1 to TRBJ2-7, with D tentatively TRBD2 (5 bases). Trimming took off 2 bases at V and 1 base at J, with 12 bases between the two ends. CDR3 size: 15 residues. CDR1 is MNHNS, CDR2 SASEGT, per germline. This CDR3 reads CASSEPGLASYEQYF. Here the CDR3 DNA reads TGTGCCAGCAGTGAACCTGGGCTAGCTTCCTACGAGCAGTACTTC.

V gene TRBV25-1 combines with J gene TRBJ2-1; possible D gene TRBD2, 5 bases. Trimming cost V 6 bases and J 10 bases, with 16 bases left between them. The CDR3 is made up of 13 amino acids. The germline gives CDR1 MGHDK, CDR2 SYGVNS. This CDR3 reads CASRRGNSKEQFF. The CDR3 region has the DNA TGTGCCAGCAGGAGAGGGAATTCCAAGGAGCAGTTCTTC.

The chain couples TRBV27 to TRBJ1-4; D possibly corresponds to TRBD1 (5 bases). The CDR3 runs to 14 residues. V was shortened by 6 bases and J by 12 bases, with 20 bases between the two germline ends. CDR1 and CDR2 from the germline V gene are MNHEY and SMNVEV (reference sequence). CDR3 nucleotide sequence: TGTGCCAGCAGCCAGATGGGGATCGAAGGGGAACTGTTTTTT. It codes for CASSQMGIEGELFF. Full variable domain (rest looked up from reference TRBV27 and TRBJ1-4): EAQVTQNPRYLITVTGKKLTVTCSQNMNHEYMSWYRQDPGLGLRQIYYSMNVEVTDKGDVPEGYKVSRKEKRNFPLILESPSPNQTSLYFCASSQMGIEGELFFGSGTQLSVL.

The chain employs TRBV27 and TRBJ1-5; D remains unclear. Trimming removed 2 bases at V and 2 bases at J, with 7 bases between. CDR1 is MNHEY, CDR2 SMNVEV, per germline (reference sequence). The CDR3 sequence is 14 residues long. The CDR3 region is CASSLTGGNQPQHF. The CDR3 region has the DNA TGTGCCAGCAGTTTAACCGGGGGCAATCAGCCCCAGCATTTT.

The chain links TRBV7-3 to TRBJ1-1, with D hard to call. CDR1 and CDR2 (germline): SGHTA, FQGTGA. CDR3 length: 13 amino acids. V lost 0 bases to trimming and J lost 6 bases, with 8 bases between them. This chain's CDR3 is CASSLTAPSEAFF. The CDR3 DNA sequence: TGTGCCAGCAGCTTAACGGCCCCGTCTGAAGCTTTCTTT.

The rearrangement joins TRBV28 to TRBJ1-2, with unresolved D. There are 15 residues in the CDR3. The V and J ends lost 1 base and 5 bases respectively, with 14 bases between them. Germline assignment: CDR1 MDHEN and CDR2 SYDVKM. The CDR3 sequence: CASSLFLGRNYGYTF. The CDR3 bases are TGTGCCAGCAGTTTATTTTTGGGCAGGAATTATGGCTACACCTTC.

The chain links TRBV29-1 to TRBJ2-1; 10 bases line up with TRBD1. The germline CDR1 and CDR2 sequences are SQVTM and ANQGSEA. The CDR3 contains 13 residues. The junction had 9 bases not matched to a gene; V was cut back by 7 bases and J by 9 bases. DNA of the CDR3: TGCAGCGCTGGGACAGGGGAGCATGTTGAGCAGTTCTTC. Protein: CSAGTGEHVEQFF.

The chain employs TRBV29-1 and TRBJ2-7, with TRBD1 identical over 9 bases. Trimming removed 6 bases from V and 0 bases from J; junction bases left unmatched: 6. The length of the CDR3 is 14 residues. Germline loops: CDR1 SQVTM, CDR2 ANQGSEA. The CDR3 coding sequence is TGCAGCGTGTCGGACAGGGGAGTCTCCTACGAGCAGTACTTC. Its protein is CSVSDRGVSYEQYF.

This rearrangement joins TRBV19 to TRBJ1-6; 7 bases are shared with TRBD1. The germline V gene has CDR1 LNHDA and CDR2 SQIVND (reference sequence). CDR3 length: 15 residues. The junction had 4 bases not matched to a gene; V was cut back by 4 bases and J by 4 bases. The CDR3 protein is CASSTLTGYNSPLHF. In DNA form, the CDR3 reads TGTGCCAGTAGTACCCTGACAGGGTATAATTCACCCCTCCACTTT.

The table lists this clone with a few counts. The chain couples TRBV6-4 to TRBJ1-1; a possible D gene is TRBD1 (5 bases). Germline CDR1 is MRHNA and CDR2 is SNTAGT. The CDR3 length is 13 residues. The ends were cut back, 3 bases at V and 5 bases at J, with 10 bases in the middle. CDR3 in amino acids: CASSDTGGTEAFF. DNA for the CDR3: TGTGCCAGCAGTGATACGGGGGGTACTGAAGCTTTCTTT.

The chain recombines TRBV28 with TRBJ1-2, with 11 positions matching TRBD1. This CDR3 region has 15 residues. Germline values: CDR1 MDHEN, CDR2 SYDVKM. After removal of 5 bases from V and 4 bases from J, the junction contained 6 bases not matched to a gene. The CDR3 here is CASSDHGTGGYGYTF. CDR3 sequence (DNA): TGTGCCAGCAGTGACCATGGGACAGGGGGCTATGGCTACACCTTC.

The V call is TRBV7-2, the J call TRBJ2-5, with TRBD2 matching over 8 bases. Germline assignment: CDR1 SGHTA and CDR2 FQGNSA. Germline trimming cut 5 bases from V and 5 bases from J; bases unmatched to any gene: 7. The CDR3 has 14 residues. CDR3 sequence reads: CASSPRGGVETQYF. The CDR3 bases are TGTGCCAGCAGCCCCCGGGGGGGCGTGGAGACCCAGTACTTC.

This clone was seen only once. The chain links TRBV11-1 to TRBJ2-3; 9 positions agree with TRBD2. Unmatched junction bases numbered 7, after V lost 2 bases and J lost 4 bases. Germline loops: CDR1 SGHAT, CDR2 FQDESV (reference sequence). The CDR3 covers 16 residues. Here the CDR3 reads CASSLITSGQPDTQYF. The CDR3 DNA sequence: TGTGCCAGCAGCTTAATAACTAGCGGGCAACCAGATACGCAGTATTTT.

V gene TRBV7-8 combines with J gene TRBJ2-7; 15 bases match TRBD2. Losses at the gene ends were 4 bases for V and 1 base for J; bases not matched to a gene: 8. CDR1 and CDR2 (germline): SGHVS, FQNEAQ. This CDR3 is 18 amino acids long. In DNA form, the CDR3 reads TGTGCCAGCAGCTCGGGACTAGCGGGGGGCGGATTATCCTACGAGCAGTACTTC. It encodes CASSSGLAGGGLSYEQYF.

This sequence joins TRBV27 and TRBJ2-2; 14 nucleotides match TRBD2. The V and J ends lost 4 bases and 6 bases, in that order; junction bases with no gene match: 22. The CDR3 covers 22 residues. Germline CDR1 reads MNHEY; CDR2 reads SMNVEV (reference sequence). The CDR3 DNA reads TGTGCCAGCAGTTCCAGGACTAGCGGGAGGCCTCTTGGAATGGGATTCGCCGGGGAGCTGTTTTTT. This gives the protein CASSSRTSGRPLGMGFAGELFF.

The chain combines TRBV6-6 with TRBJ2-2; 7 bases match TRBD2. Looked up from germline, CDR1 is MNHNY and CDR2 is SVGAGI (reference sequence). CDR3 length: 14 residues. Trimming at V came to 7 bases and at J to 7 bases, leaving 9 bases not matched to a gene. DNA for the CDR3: TGTGCCAGCACCCGGGGGGAGTTAAGCGGGGAGCTGTTTTTT. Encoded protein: CASTRGELSGELFF.

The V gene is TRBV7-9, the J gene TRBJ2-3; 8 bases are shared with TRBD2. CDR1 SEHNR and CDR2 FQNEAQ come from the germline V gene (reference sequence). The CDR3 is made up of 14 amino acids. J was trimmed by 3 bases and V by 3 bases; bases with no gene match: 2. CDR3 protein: CASSFSGGTDTQYF. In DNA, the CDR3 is TGTGCCAGCAGCTTTTCGGGGGGGACAGATACGCAGTATTTT.